The sequence of this T cell receptor (beta chain) was determined in a study of T-cell memory formation after mild COVID-19 (dated by TCRdb to about 2021). Background for the entire study: TCR sequence clusters from the two donors were largely donor specific. Longitudinal TCRalpha and TCRbeta repertoire sequencing tracked T-cell clones expanding and contracting after mild COVID-19 in a couple of donors. The cohort was made up of two young adult volunteers, one female and one male, who were previously healthy.

General conclusions and limits of the study: Only a couple of mild cases were covered by the study, and larger cohorts that include severe cases with pre-infection samples were considered necessary. Clones contracting from day 15 to 85 had balanced CD4/CD8 phenotypes, while a second wave expanding from day 15 to 37 was biased towards CD4+. SARS-CoV-2 specificity of the second-wave clones peaking on day 37 was not confirmed. The detection of some responding clones in pre-infection memory suggests that pre-existing cross-reactive memory T cells joined the SARS-CoV-2 response. Contracting CD4+ clones were located mainly in the CM and EM memory subsets, whereas CD8+ clones were found to be enriched in EMRA.

The sequencing machine was an Illumina NovaSeq 6000. TCRalpha and TCRbeta cDNA libraries were built by 5'RACE with constant-segment primers, adding sample barcodes and unique molecular identifiers. RNA was extracted from every sample with Trizol reagent. Amplification of the libraries took two PCR steps, and the second step added a second sample barcode plus Illumina TruSeq adapters. Libraries were sequenced on an Illumina NovaSeq with 2 x 150 bp paired-end reads. From the authors' description of their analysis: Reads were demultiplexed and collapsed into UMI-guided consensus sequences with migec v1.2.7. Using mixcr v2.1.11, UMI consensuses were aligned to TRA and TRB V and J templates and then assembled into clonotypes. Expanded or contracted clonotypes were those called significant by both edgeR and NoisET, with noise models trained on biological replicates. edgeR calls used a false discovery rate-adjusted p below 0.01 and a log2 fold-change threshold of 1. As an exploratory analysis of dynamics, PCA with hierarchical clustering was applied to max-normalized trajectories of the 1000 most abundant clonotypes. Separately sequenced CD4+ and CD8+ repertoires were used to assign a CD4 or CD8 phenotype to each responding clone. TCRdb reworked the public reads: Q25 trimming with fastp, MiXCR clone assembly, productive beta chains retained. Rows are unified per CDR3 protein, each entry keeping the most common DNA and genes. The V and J calls were determined by TCRdb, not by the authors. This sample comprises about 400,000 distinct CDR3 sequences, 23% of them detected only once. The top ten constitute around 14% of the sample.

The germline V gene gives CDR1 as SGHRS and CDR2 as YFSETQ. Ends trimmed: V by 4 bases, J by 5 bases; bases unmatched to a gene: 9. The CDR3 goes from the cysteine to the phenylalanine over 15 residues. Of the read, only the CDR3 DNA is kept; its 45 bases are in frame from base 1. Ficoll-Paque density gradient centrifugation was the method used to isolate PBMCs. The sample holds many counts of this clonotype. This receptor's antigen is unknown. Base qualities are not recorded, but no much larger clone differs from it by a single base. The chain joins TRBV5-1 to TRBJ2-1; 7 middle bases align to TRBD2. Source material: PBMCs or a T cell subset sorted from them (not recorded which). This TCR derives from an adult woman who had mild COVID-19 (a few samples of this study predate the infection). The sample titles of this study are shuffled in the database, so cell type and time point are left out; the donor was told from shared clones. The DNA is TGCGCCAGCAGCGGGGGACTAAGCGAGAACAATGAGCAGTTCTTC. It codes for CASSGGLSENNEQFF.